These 10 T cell receptor beta chains were sequenced from one sample in a study of blood T cell repertoires in COVID-19. Clones were sequenced by immunoSEQ multiplex PCR, and TCRdb holds only the in-frame ones, with some missing. The sample includes fewer than 150,000 clones, 85% to 90% seen only once; the top ten take approximately 9.9%. The sample comprised peripheral blood. Every receptor here comes from an elderly woman with acute or convalescent COVID-19.

The chain recombines TRBV5-1 with TRBJ2-3; 8 nucleotides align to TRBD1. Germline values: CDR1 SGHRS, CDR2 YFSETQ. The CDR3 has 14 amino acids. J lost 4 bases, V lost 0 bases, and 1 base had no gene match. The DNA of the CDR3 is TGCGCCAGCAGCTTGGGACAGGGGCCAGATACGCAGTATTTT. Its protein is CASSLGQGPDTQYF. Filled out from reference TRBV5-1 and TRBJ2-3, the complete variable domain reads KAGVTQTPRYLIKTRGQQVTLSCSPISGHRSVSWYQQTPGQGLQFLFEYFSETQRNKGNFPGRFSGRQFSNSRSEMNVSTLELGDSALYLCASSLGQGPDTQYFGPGTRLTVL.

This clone was seen only a few times. The rearrangement joins TRBV7-3 to TRBJ1-1; TRBD1 aligns across 9 bases. V shed 6 bases and J 1 base; nucleotides not matched to a gene: 3. Per the germline V gene, CDR1 is SGHTA and CDR2 is FQGTGA. The CDR3 covers 14 residues. The CDR3 nucleotides are TGTGCCAGCAGTCCGGACAGGGGGAACACTGAAGCTTTCTTT. It is translated as CASSPDRGNTEAFF.

The chain carries TRBV30 and TRBJ1-5; 9 positions agree with TRBD1. This CDR3 contains 15 residues. The V and J ends lost 3 bases and 3 bases, in that order; junction bases with no gene match: 6. Per the germline V gene, CDR1 is GTSNPN and CDR2 is SVGIG (reference sequence). CDR3 sequence: CAWSSRDRDNQPQHF. The CDR3 DNA reads as TGTGCCTGGAGCTCCCGGGACAGGGACAATCAGCCCCAGCATTTT.

The chain uses TRBV9 and TRBJ2-1, with 9 bases fitting TRBD2. Germline assignment: CDR1 SGDLS and CDR2 YYNGEE. This CDR3 is built from 15 residues. The V and J ends lost 6 bases and 4 bases, in that order; junction bases with no gene match: 8. The CDR3 DNA sequence: TGTGCCAGCACCGCGAGCGGGGGGTATTACAATGAGCAGTTCTTC. The encoded protein is CASTASGGYYNEQFF.

CDR3 in amino acids: CASSDPGQGDYEQYF. In nucleotides, the CDR3 is TGTGCCAGTAGTGACCCGGGACAGGGGGACTACGAGCAGTACTTC. The gene calls are TRBV19 and TRBJ2-7, with TRBD1 matching over 11 bases. The CDR3 runs to 15 residues. Germline CDR1 reads LNHDA; CDR2 reads SQIVND (reference sequence). The V gene end was trimmed by 5 bases and the J gene end by 3 bases; junction bases not matched to a gene: 6. Looking up the rest from reference TRBV19 and TRBJ2-7 gives the full variable domain: DGGITQSPKYLFRKEGQNVTLSCEQNLNHDAMYWYRQDPGQGLRLIYYSQIVNDFQKGDIAEGYSVSREKKESFPLTVTSAQKNPTAFYLCASSDPGQGDYEQYFGPGTRLTVT.

The J gene is TRBJ1-2, the V gene TRBV27, with 10 bases that match TRBD1. The V segment lost 7 bases and the J segment 5 bases; nucleotides outside the gene matches: 4. Germline values: CDR1 MNHEY, CDR2 SMNVEV (reference sequence). CDR3 length: 13 amino acids. CDR3 coding DNA: TGTGCCAGCAAGACAGGGGGCGGGTATGGCTACACCTTC. It translates to CASKTGGGYGYTF.

The chain is built from TRBV2 and TRBJ1-1, with a possible D match to TRBD1 (5 bases). The CDR3 consists of 12 residues. Germline V CDR1 and CDR2: SNHLY, FYNNEI. V dropped 6 bases and J dropped 11 bases, with 16 bases sitting between them. Here the CDR3 reads CASSERDGRAFF. As DNA, the CDR3 is TGTGCCAGCAGCGAAAGGGACGGGAGGGCTTTCTTT.

The J gene is TRBJ1-2, the V gene TRBV28, with unresolved D. The CDR3 loop spans 13 amino acids. Germline V gene data show CDR1 as MDHEN and CDR2 as SYDVKM. The V and J ends lost 6 bases and 4 bases respectively, with 12 bases between them. CDR3 nucleotide sequence: TGTGCCAGCAGCCTGCCAGACACCTATGGCTACACCTTC. It yields the protein CASSLPDTYGYTF.

The chain carries TRBV3-1 (or the pseudogene TRBV3-2) and TRBJ2-7; D not resolved. The germline gives CDR1 LGHDT, CDR2 YNNKEL (reference sequence). V dropped 0 bases and J dropped 9 bases, with 12 bases sitting between them. The CDR3 consists of 13 residues. This CDR3 is CASSQDSRGAQYF. For the CDR3, the DNA is TGTGCCAGCAGCCAAGATTCAAGAGGTGCGCAGTACTTC.

The rearrangement uses TRBV5-1 and TRBJ1-2, with D maybe TRBD1 (5 bases). V was shortened by 0 bases and J by 4 bases, with 13 bases between the two germline ends. Per the germline V gene, CDR1 is SGHRS and CDR2 is YFSETQ. The CDR3 has 15 residues. CDR3 DNA: TGCGCCAGCAGCTTGGAGGGGCAGGGAGGCTATGGCTACACCTTC. This gives the protein CASSLEGQGGYGYTF.